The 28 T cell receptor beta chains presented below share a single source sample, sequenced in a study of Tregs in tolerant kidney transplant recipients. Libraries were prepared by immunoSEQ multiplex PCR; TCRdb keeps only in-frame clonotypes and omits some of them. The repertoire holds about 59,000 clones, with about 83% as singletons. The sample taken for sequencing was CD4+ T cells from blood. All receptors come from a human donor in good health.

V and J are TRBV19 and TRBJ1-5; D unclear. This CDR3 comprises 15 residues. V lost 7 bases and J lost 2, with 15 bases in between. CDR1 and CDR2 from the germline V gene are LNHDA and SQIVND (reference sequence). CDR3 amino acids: CASNPGPEGNQPQHF. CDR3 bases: TGTGCCAGTAACCCGGGCCCTGAAGGCAATCAGCCCCAGCATTTT.

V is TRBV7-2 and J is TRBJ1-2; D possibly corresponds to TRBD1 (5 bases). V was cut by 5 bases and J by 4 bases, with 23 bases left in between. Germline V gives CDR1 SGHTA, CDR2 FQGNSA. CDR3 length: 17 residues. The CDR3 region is CASSQTPSRARGYGYTF. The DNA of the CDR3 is TGTGCCAGCAGCCAAACCCCCTCCAGGGCGAGGGGCTATGGCTACACCTTC.

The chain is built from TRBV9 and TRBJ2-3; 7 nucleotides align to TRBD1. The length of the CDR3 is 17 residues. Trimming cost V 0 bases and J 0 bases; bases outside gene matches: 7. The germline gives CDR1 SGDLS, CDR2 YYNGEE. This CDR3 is CASSVAPGQTSTDTQYF. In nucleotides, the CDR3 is TGTGCCAGCAGCGTAGCGCCGGGACAGACGAGCACAGATACGCAGTATTTT.

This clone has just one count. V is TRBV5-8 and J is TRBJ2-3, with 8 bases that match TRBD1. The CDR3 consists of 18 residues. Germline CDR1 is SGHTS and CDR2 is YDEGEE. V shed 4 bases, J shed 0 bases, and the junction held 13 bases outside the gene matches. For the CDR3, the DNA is TGTGCCAGCAGCCGCTGGGGGACAGGAATACGCAGCACAGATACGCAGTATTTT. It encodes CASSRWGTGIRSTDTQYF.

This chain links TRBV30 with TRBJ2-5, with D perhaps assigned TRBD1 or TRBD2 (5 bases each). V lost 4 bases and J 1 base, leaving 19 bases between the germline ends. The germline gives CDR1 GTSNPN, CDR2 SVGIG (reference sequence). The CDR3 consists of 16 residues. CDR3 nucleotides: TGTGCCTGGACCACCCGTCGGGGCAGCGTCCAAGAGACCCAGTACTTC. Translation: CAWTTRRGSVQETQYF.

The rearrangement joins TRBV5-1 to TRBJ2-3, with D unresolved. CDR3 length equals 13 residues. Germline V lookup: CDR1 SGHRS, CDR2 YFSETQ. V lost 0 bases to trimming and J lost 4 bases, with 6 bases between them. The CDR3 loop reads CASSLDRPDTQYF. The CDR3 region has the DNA TGCGCCAGCAGCTTGGACCGTCCAGATACGCAGTATTTT.

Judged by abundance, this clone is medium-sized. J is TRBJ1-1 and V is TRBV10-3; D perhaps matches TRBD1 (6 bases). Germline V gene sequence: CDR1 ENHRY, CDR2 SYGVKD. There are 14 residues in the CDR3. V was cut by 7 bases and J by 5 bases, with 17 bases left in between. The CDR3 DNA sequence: TGTGCCATCATGAGGGCGGGACAAAAGACTGAAGCTTTCTTT. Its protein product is CAIMRAGQKTEAFF.

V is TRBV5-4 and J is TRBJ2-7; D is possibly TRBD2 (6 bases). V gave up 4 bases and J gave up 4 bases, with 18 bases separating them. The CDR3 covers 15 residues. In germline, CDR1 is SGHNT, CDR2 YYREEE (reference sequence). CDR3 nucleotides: TGTGCCAGCAGCCCGAAGCGGGTCGGGAAATACGAGCAGTACTTC. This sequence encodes CASSPKRVGKYEQYF.

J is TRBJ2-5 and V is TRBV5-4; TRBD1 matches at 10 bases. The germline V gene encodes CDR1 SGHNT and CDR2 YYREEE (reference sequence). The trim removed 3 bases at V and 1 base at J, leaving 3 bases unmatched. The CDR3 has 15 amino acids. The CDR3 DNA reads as TGTGCCAGCAGCTGGACAGGGGGGGGCCAAGAGACCCAGTACTTC. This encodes CASSWTGGGQETQYF.

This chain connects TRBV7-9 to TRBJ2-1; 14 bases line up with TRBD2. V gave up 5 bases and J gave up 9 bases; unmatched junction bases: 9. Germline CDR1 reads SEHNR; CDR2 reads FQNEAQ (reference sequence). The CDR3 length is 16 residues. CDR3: CASSTRLAGGPGEQFF. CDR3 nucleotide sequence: TGTGCCAGCAGCACACGACTAGCGGGAGGGCCTGGTGAGCAGTTCTTC.

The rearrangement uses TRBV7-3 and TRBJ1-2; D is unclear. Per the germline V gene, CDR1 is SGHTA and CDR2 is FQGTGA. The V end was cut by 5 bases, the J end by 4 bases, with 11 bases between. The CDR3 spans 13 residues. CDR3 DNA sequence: TGTGCCAGCAGCCCAGGAGGGCCCTATGGCTACACCTTC. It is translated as CASSPGGPYGYTF.

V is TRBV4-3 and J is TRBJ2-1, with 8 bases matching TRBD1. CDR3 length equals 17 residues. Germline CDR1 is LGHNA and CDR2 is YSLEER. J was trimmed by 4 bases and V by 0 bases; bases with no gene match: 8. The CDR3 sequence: CASSQDYGTGDYNEQFF. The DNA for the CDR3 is TGCGCCAGCAGCCAAGATTACGGGACAGGAGATTACAATGAGCAGTTCTTC.

The CDR3 bases are TGTGCCAGCAGTGAAGTCTTGAACACTGAAGCTTTCTTT. Translation: CASSEVLNTEAFF. The chain combines TRBV6-4 with TRBJ1-1, with D hard to call. This CDR3 is 13 amino acids long. V shed 3 bases and J shed 0 bases, with 5 bases lying between them. Germline CDR1 is MRHNA and CDR2 is SNTAGT.

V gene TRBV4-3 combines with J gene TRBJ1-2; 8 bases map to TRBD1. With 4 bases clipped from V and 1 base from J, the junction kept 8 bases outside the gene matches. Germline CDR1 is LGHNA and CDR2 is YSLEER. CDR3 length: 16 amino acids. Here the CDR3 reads CASSPGTGGFNYGYTF. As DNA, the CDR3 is TGCGCCAGCAGCCCAGGTACAGGGGGATTTAACTATGGCTACACCTTC.

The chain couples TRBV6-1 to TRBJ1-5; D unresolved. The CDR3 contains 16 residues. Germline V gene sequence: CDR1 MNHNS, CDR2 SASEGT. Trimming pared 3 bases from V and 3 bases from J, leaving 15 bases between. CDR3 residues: CASSERRVVTNQPQHF. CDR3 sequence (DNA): TGTGCCAGCAGTGAGAGGAGGGTTGTTACCAATCAGCCCCAGCATTTT.

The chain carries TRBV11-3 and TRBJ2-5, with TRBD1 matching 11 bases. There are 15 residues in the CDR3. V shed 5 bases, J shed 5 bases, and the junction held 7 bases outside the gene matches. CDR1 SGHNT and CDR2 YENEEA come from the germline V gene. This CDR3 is CASSVPGTGGETQYF. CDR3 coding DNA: TGTGCCAGCAGCGTTCCCGGGACAGGGGGTGAGACCCAGTACTTC.

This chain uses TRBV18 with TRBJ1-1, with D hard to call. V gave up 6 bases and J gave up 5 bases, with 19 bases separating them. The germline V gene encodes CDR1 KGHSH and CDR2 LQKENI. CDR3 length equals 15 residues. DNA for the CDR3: TGTGCCAGCTCCCCGACTGTTGACCTGGATACTGAAGCTTTCTTT. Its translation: CASSPTVDLDTEAFF.

This chain's CDR3 is CASRFGTEAFF. The CDR3 bases are TGTGCCAGCAGATTCGGAACTGAAGCTTTCTTT. The genes are TRBV25-1 and TRBJ1-1, with no clear D. V was pared by 6 bases and J by 5 bases, with 7 bases between. Per the germline V gene, CDR1 is MGHDK and CDR2 is SYGVNS. The CDR3 sequence is 11 residues long.

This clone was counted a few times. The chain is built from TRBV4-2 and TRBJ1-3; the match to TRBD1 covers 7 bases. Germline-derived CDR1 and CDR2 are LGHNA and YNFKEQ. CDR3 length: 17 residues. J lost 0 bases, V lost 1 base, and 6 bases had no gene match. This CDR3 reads CASSQAPTGSSGNTIYF. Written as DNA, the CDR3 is TGTGCCAGCAGCCAAGCCCCGACAGGGAGCTCTGGAAACACCATATATTTT.

The CDR3 region has the DNA TGTGCCAGCAGCTCAACTAGCGGGAGGTACAATGAGCAGTTCTTC. Translation gives CASSSTSGRYNEQFF. The gene calls are TRBV11-3 and TRBJ2-1, with 12 bases identical to TRBD2. The CDR3 consists of 15 residues. Unmatched junction bases numbered 2, after V lost 4 bases and J lost 4 bases. Per germline, CDR1 SGHNT and CDR2 YENEEA.

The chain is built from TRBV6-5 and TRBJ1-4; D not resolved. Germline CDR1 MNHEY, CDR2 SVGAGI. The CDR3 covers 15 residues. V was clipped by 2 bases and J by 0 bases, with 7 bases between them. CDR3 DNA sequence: TGTGCCAGCAGTTACCCCCTCGCAACTAATGAAAAACTGTTTTTT. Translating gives CASSYPLATNEKLFF.

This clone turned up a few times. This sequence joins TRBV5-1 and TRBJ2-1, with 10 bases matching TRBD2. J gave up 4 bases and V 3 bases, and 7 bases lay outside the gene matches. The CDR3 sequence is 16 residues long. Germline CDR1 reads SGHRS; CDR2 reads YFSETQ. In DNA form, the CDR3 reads TGCGCCAGCAGCTCAAGAGCGGGGGGGACGTACAATGAGCAGTTCTTC. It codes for CASSSRAGGTYNEQFF.

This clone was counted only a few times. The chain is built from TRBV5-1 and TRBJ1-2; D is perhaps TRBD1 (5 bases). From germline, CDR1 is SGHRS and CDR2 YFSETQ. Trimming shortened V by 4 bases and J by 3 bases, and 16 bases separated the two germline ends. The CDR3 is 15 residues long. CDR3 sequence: CASSATAGNDYGYTF. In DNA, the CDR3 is TGCGCCAGCAGCGCGACAGCCGGTAACGACTATGGCTACACCTTC.

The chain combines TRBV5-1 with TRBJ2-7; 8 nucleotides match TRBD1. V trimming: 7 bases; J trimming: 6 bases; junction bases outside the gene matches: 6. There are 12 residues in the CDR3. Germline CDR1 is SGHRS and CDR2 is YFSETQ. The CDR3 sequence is CASGGQGGEQYF. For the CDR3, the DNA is TGCGCCAGCGGTGGACAGGGTGGCGAGCAGTACTTC.

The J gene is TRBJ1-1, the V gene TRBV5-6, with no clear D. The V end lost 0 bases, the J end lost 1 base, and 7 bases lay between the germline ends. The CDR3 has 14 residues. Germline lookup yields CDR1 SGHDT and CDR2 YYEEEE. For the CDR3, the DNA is TGTGCCAGCAGCTTGGGGATGGGGAACACTGAAGCTTTCTTT. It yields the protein CASSLGMGNTEAFF.

CDR3 nucleotides: TGCGCCAGCAGCTTGGGTGACAGGGTATTTGGTGAGACCCAGTACTTC. Translating it yields CASSLGDRVFGETQYF. The chain couples TRBV5-1 to TRBJ2-5, with 7 bases lining up with TRBD1. The J segment lost 5 bases and the V segment lost 0 bases, leaving 10 bases of the junction unmatched. The CDR3 totals 16 residues. CDR1 SGHRS and CDR2 YFSETQ come from the germline V gene.

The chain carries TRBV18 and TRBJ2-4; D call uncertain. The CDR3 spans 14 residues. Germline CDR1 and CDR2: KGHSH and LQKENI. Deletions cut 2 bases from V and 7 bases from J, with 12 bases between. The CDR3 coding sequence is TGTGCCAGCTCACCAGGGCCCCCAGCTAACATTCAGTACTTC. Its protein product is CASSPGPPANIQYF.

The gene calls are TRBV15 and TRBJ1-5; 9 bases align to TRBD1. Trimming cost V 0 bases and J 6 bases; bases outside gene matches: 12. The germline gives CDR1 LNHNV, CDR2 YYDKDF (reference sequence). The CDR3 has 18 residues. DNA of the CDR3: TGTGCCACCAGCAGAGATGTGACAGGGGGATCCCGGAGTCAGCCCCAGCATTTT. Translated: CATSRDVTGGSRSQPQHF.